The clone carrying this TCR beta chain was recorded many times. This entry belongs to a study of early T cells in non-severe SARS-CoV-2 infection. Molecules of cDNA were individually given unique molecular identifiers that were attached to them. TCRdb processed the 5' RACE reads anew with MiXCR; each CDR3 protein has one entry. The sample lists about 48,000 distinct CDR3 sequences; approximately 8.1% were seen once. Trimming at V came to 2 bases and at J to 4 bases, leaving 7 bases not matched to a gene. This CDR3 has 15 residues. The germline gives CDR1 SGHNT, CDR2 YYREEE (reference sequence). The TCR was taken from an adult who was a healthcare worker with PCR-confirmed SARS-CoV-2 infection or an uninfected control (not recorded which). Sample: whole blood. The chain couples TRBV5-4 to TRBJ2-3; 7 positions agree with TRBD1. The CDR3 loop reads CASSFSRGFADTQYF. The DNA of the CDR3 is TGTGCCAGCAGCTTTAGCAGGGGGTTTGCAGATACGCAGTATTTT.